These T cell receptor beta chains were read from a single sample in a study of cytomegalovirus exposure and HLA in healthy donors. The table came from immunoSEQ multiplex PCR; TCRdb's copy has only in-frame clones and leaves some out. The sample has around 170,000 clones; more than 65% are singletons. The sequenced material came from PBMCs. The receptor set was obtained from a woman in her 50s in good health and CMV-seronegative. The CDR3 runs from the conserved cysteine through the conserved F or W. The D gene is left open where the match is weak. Some rows mark clone size as missing; the rest say once, few, many or name a class of expanded clone.

J gene: TRBJ1-2
V gene: TRBV7-9
D gene: NA
clone size: NA
CDR3 protein: CASSLATEAGYTF
CDR3 DNA: TGTGCCAGCAGCTTAGCGACCGAGGCCGGCTACACCTTC

J gene: TRBJ1-5
V gene: TRBV5-6
D gene: TRBD1
clone size: NA
CDR3 protein: CASSSTGGRQPQHF
CDR3 DNA: TGTGCCAGCAGCTCGACAGGGGGCAGGCAGCCCCAGCATTTT

J gene: TRBJ1-4
V gene: TRBV14
D gene: TRBD1
clone size: NA
CDR3 protein: CASSKTGGPEKLFF
CDR3 DNA: TGTGCCAGCAGCAAGACAGGGGGCCCTGAAAAACTGTTTTTT

J gene: TRBJ1-2
V gene: TRBV20-1
D gene: TRBD1
clone size: NA
CDR3 protein: CSAPQGGGYTF
CDR3 DNA: TGCAGTGCTCCACAGGGGGGGGGCTACACCTTC

J gene: TRBJ2-7
V gene: TRBV19
D gene: NA
clone size: few
CDR3 protein: CASGFGTRGYEQYF
CDR3 DNA: TGTGCCAGCGGGTTCGGGACTCGAGGCTACGAGCAGTACTTC

J gene: TRBJ2-3
V gene: TRBV29-1
D gene: TRBD2
clone size: few
CDR3 protein: CSVVLAGGPTDTQYF
CDR3 DNA: TGCAGCGTTGTCTTAGCGGGGGGCCCCACAGATACGCAGTATTTT

J gene: TRBJ1-2
V gene: TRBV28
D gene: NA
clone size: NA
CDR3 protein: CASSQTGTSRRYGYTF
CDR3 DNA: TGTGCCAGCAGTCAAACTGGGACATCACGGAGGTATGGCTACACCTTC

J gene: TRBJ2-1
V gene: TRBV7-2
D gene: NA
clone size: NA
CDR3 protein: CASSLESGGPDNEQFF
CDR3 DNA: TGTGCCAGCAGCTTAGAATCCGGGGGACCCGACAATGAGCAGTTCTTC

J gene: TRBJ1-5
V gene: TRBV27
D gene: NA
clone size: NA
CDR3 protein: CASSLSPRLQPQHF
CDR3 DNA: TGTGCCAGCAGTTTATCGCCCCGGTTACAGCCCCAGCATTTT

J gene: TRBJ1-6
V gene: TRBV6-6
D gene: NA
clone size: NA
CDR3 protein: CASSQGSGEDSPLHF
CDR3 DNA: TGTGCCAGCAGCCAGGGCTCGGGGGAAGATTCACCCCTCCACTTT

J gene: TRBJ2-6
V gene: TRBV19
D gene: NA
clone size: NA
CDR3 protein: CASFNRRSGANVLTF
CDR3 DNA: TGTGCCAGTTTTAACAGGCGCTCTGGGGCCAACGTCCTGACTTTC

J gene: TRBJ1-5
V gene: TRBV6-1
D gene: NA
clone size: NA
CDR3 protein: CASSNRGYSNQPQHF
CDR3 DNA: TGTGCCAGCAGTAACCGCGGATATAGCAATCAGCCCCAGCATTTT

J gene: TRBJ2-5
V gene: TRBV5-1
D gene: NA
clone size: NA
CDR3 protein: CASSLGLTDQETQYF
CDR3 DNA: TGCGCCAGCAGCTTGGGACTAACAGACCAAGAGACCCAGTACTTC

J gene: TRBJ2-3
V gene: TRBV28
D gene: TRBD1
clone size: NA
CDR3 protein: CASSPGGQGADTQYF
CDR3 DNA: TGTGCCAGCAGTCCGGGGGGACAGGGTGCAGATACGCAGTATTTT

J gene: TRBJ2-1
V gene: TRBV15
D gene: NA
clone size: NA
CDR3 protein: CATSRDQVLVLNEQFF
CDR3 DNA: TGTGCCACCAGCAGAGATCAGGTGTTGGTTTTGAATGAGCAGTTCTTC

J gene: TRBJ1-6
V gene: TRBV2
D gene: TRBD1
clone size: NA
CDR3 protein: CASSGPGQGNSPLHF
CDR3 DNA: TGTGCCAGCAGTGGGCCGGGACAGGGCAATTCACCCCTCCACTTT

J gene: TRBJ2-1
V gene: TRBV11-2
D gene: TRBD2
clone size: NA
CDR3 protein: CASSLSQREVNEQFF
CDR3 DNA: TGTGCCAGCAGCTTAAGCCAGCGGGAGGTTAATGAGCAGTTCTTC

J gene: TRBJ1-2
V gene: TRBV21-1
D gene: NA
clone size: NA
CDR3 protein: CASSKVCQGAPYGYTF
CDR3 DNA: TGTGCCAGCAGCAAAGTTTGTCAGGGGGCCCCCTATGGCTACACCTTC

J gene: TRBJ2-5
V gene: TRBV29-1
D gene: NA
clone size: few
CDR3 protein: CSVINPGETQYF
CDR3 DNA: TGCAGCGTTATTAATCCGGGGGAGACCCAGTACTTC

J gene: TRBJ2-5
V gene: TRBV5-1
D gene: TRBD2
clone size: few
CDR3 protein: CASSLAGGPKETQYF
CDR3 DNA: TGCGCCAGCAGTTTAGCGGGAGGGCCGAAGGAGACCCAGTACTTC

J gene: TRBJ1-5
V gene: TRBV7-9
D gene: NA
clone size: NA
CDR3 protein: CASSLGRDSNQPQHF
CDR3 DNA: TGTGCCAGCAGCTTAGGCAGGGATAGCAATCAGCCCCAGCATTTT

J gene: TRBJ1-5
V gene: TRBV2
D gene: TRBD1
clone size: once
CDR3 protein: CASQQQGGDNQPQHF
CDR3 DNA: TGTGCCAGTCAACAACAGGGGGGCGACAATCAGCCCCAGCATTTT

J gene: TRBJ1-6
V gene: TRBV4-1
D gene: TRBD1
clone size: once
CDR3 protein: CASSQTGGLGSSPLHF
CDR3 DNA: TGCGCCAGCAGCCAAACAGGGGGTTTAGGGAGTTCACCCCTCCACTTT

J gene: TRBJ1-2
V gene: TRBV29-1
D gene: TRBD1
clone size: once
CDR3 protein: CSIPRDRGPPNYGYTF
CDR3 DNA: TGCAGCATCCCCCGAGACAGGGGTCCCCCCAACTATGGCTACACCTTC

J gene: TRBJ1-2
V gene: TRBV28
D gene: TRBD1
clone size: NA
CDR3 protein: CASSLYPGGEGYTF
CDR3 DNA: TGTGCCAGCAGTTTATATCCAGGGGGCGAAGGCTACACCTTC

J gene: TRBJ2-7
V gene: TRBV7-6
D gene: TRBD2
clone size: NA
CDR3 protein: CASSLAPSGPIYEQYF
CDR3 DNA: TGTGCCAGCAGCTTGGCCCCTAGCGGACCGATTTACGAGCAGTACTTC

J gene: TRBJ2-7
V gene: TRBV28
D gene: NA
clone size: NA
CDR3 protein: CASSLLDQTGYEQYF
CDR3 DNA: TGTGCCAGCAGTTTATTGGATCAAACGGGGTACGAGCAGTACTTC